The TCR beta chain described here comes from a study of human T cells and chemical hapten exposure. Study-level background: In the approximately 25-week study, patients were dosed weekly with diphenylcyclopropenone on the scalp throughout.

Study-wide findings and caveats: Controls had significantly fewer large CDR3 similarity clusters than were formed by expanded TCRs. Since the donors had alopecia, their immune response may not be the same as that of healthy people.

TCRdb called the RACE reads again in MiXCR, with one record for every CDR3 protein. Of about 97,000 distinct CDR3 sequences in the sample, 27% were seen once. The time point denotes: patch test 3, about 24 weeks after DPC sensitization. This sample's treatment: therapeutic diphenylcyclopropenone sensitization with weekly scalp DPC. The total RNA was obtained from whole blood that was not fractionated. This clonotype was picked up a small number of times. Its matching antigen is unknown. CDR3 size: 15 residues. The germline V gene encodes CDR1 DFQATT and CDR2 SNEGSKA (reference sequence). Trimming removed 2 bases at V and 3 bases at J, with 13 bases between.

The chain couples TRBV20-1 to TRBJ2-2; D might be TRBD1 or TRBD2, each matching 5 bases. The clonotype was recovered from a man in his forties or fifties with alopecia areata. Some clones in this sample may be carry-over from other donors' samples. This specimen was whole blood, taken in connection with sensitization to the hapten diphenylcyclopropenone (DPC). The CDR3 DNA sequence: TGCAGTGCTAGAAGGCCAGGGAGTTACACCGGGGAGCTGTTTTTT. It codes for CSARRPGSYTGELFF.